One and the same sample provided the 12 T cell receptor beta chains below, sequenced in a study of blood T cell repertoires in COVID-19. Data came from immunoSEQ multiplex PCR; TCRdb stores just in-frame clones and leaves some out. The table records approximately 36,000 clones, about 85% of them present only once. Sequenced input: peripheral blood. Receptors were obtained from a man between 60 and 70 years old with COVID-19, enrolled during active disease.

The chain is built from TRBV18 and TRBJ1-5; D is uncertain. The ends were cut back, 1 base at V and 5 bases at J, with 6 bases in the middle. The CDR3 is 13 residues long. From germline, CDR1 is KGHSH and CDR2 LQKENI. The CDR3 is CASSPREDQPQHF. The CDR3 DNA reads as TGTGCCAGCTCACCACGGGAGGATCAGCCCCAGCATTTT.

The V call is TRBV5-1, the J call TRBJ1-1; TRBD1 matches 7 bases. The CDR3 is made up of 11 amino acids. Trimming took 1 base from V and 12 from J; bases not matched to a gene: 3. Germline-derived CDR1 and CDR2 are SGHRS and YFSETQ. The CDR3 DNA is TGCGCCAGCAGCTTGCAGGGGGTCTCTTTCTTT. Translated, it gives CASSLQGVSFF.

This chain uses TRBV2 with TRBJ2-7; no definite D call. The CDR3 spans 12 residues. The V gene lost 7 bases and the J gene lost 4 bases, with 11 bases spanning the gap. CDR1 SNHLY and CDR2 FYNNEI come from the germline V gene. CDR3 residues: CASTESGYEQYF. The CDR3 DNA sequence: TGTGCCAGCACCGAATCAGGTTACGAGCAGTACTTC.

The CDR3 coding sequence is TGTGCCAGCAGCCTCCAAAGACAGGTGAACACTGAAGCTTTCTTT. Protein product: CASSLQRQVNTEAFF. The chain has TRBV7-2 and TRBJ1-1, with D tentatively TRBD1 (6 bases). CDR1 SGHTA and CDR2 FQGNSA come from the germline V gene. The CDR3 is made up of 15 amino acids. Trimming shortened V by 5 bases and J by 0 bases, and 13 bases separated the two germline ends.

V and J are TRBV27 and TRBJ2-4; 9 bases line up with TRBD1. With 6 bases clipped from V and 8 bases from J, the junction kept 5 bases outside the gene matches. This CDR3 contains 13 residues. The germline V gene has CDR1 MNHEY and CDR2 SMNVEV (reference sequence). CDR3: CASRTGGADIQYF. The DNA for the CDR3 is TGTGCCAGCAGGACAGGGGGTGCGGACATTCAGTACTTC.

This clone appeared once. The V and J genes are TRBV9 and TRBJ1-1; D not resolved. V shed 4 bases and J shed 6 bases, with 13 bases lying between them. Germline V gene sequence: CDR1 SGDLS, CDR2 YYNGEE. CDR3 length: 13 amino acids. CDR3 sequence reads: CASSSRPWAEAFF. CDR3 coding DNA: TGTGCCAGCAGCTCCAGGCCCTGGGCTGAAGCTTTCTTT.

This clone was observed a single time. The rearrangement joins TRBV5-1 to TRBJ1-1, with D possibly matching TRBD1 (5 bases). The CDR3 contains 14 residues. Per germline, CDR1 SGHRS and CDR2 YFSETQ. V lost 2 bases, J lost 1 base, and 9 bases lay in between. The CDR3 DNA reads as TGCGCCAGCAGCTTCCAGACAGAGAACACTGAAGCTTTCTTT. It yields the protein CASSFQTENTEAFF.

This chain connects TRBV29-1 to TRBJ2-1, with 14 nucleotides matching TRBD2. The CDR3 loop spans 14 amino acids. The V and J ends lost 4 bases and 10 bases, in that order; junction bases with no gene match: 6. Germline V gives CDR1 SQVTM, CDR2 ANQGSEA. For the CDR3, the DNA is TGCAGCGTTGCGGGACTAGCGGGAGTCGGAGAGCAGTTCTTC. Its translation is CSVAGLAGVGEQFF.

The chain combines TRBV6-5 with TRBJ1-1; a possible D gene is TRBD1 (5 bases). Trimming shortened V by 7 bases and J by 0 bases, and 9 bases separated the two germline ends. The length of the CDR3 is 13 residues. Per the germline V gene, CDR1 is MNHEY and CDR2 is SVGAGI. CDR3 DNA sequence: TGTGCCAGCATCGAAGGGGTGAACACTGAAGCTTTCTTT. Its translation is CASIEGVNTEAFF.

The chain links TRBV4-1 to TRBJ2-2; 13 bases map to TRBD2. There are 17 residues in the CDR3. The J segment lost 4 bases and the V segment lost 3 bases, leaving 5 bases of the junction unmatched. CDR1 MGHRA and CDR2 YSYEKL come from the germline V gene. CDR3 in amino acids: CASSQATSGRATGELFF. The CDR3 region has the DNA TGCGCCAGCAGCCAGGCTACTAGCGGGAGGGCCACCGGGGAGCTGTTTTTT.

The rearrangement joins TRBV18 to TRBJ1-5, with D unclear. Per the germline V gene, CDR1 is KGHSH and CDR2 is LQKENI. Trimming shortened V by 2 bases and J by 5 bases, and 7 bases separated the two germline ends. The CDR3 spans 13 residues. CDR3 coding DNA: TGTGCCAGCTCACCAAATCAGGATCAGCCCCAGCATTTT. It translates to CASSPNQDQPQHF. The whole variable domain, filled in from reference TRBV18 and TRBJ1-5, reads NAGVMQNPRHLVRRRGQEARLRCSPMKGHSHVYWYRQLPEEGLKFMVYLQKENIIDESGMPKERFSAEFPKEGPSILRIQQVVRGDSAAYFCASSPNQDQPQHFGDGTRLSIL.

The genes are TRBV7-2 and TRBJ1-2, with D unclear. CDR3 size: 14 residues. Trimming removed 4 bases from V and 0 bases from J, with 9 bases in between. Germline CDR1 and CDR2: SGHTA and FQGNSA. For the CDR3, the DNA is TGTGCCAGCAGCTCCGACCTAGCTAACTATGGCTACACCTTC. It encodes CASSSDLANYGYTF.